The following is a T cell receptor (beta chain) sequence with its context. Its antigen is still unknown. Per-nucleotide qualities are absent, and no much larger clonotype sits a single base away. These data are taken from a study of T cells in localized non-small cell lung cancer (dated by TCRdb to 2018 to 2020). For the study in its entirety: T cell repertoires of about 240 early-stage NSCLC patients were analyzed, with tumors being compared against uninvolved tumor-adjacent lungs. All 240 or so NSCLC patients in the cohort were treatment-naive and had localized lung tumors that were resected. A mean age of approximately 70 years was recorded for the NSCLC patients, of whom 129 were male and some 99 were female. Findings and caveats that apply to the study as a whole: Uninvolved tumor-adjacent lung showed the highest T cell clonality, higher than tumor, which suggests more focused antigenic responses in the uninvolved tumor-adjacent lung. Of the top 100 tumor clones, a median of approximately 60 were detected in paired uninvolved adjacent lung; under 30 were also among that lung's top 100. Since the design was exploratory, TCR variables were selected using unadjusted p-values with no false-discovery rate correction. Higher blood T cell density associated with longer overall survival, while higher adjacent-lung clonality associated with shorter survival. Multi-region tumor sequencing was not performed, so intratumor heterogeneity could not be excluded.

At diagnosis, peripheral blood, uninvolved tumor-adjacent lung and tumor were collected and stored as a combination of fresh-frozen and FFPE material. For TCR repertoire profiling, blood samples were analyzed in the form of peripheral blood mononuclear cells. Including the terminal cysteine and phenylalanine, the CDR3 comprises 14 residues. CDR3 DNA is the only sequence kept; it has 42 bases, read in frame from the first base. CDR1 and CDR2 were assigned from the germline V gene as SGHTA and FQGNSA. V was cut back by 3 bases and J by 8 bases, leaving a gap of 13 bases between them. TCR beta CDR3 regions were sequenced from DNA using the immunoSEQ Assay. In the original analysis: To compute T cell density, TCR beta template counts were normalized to usable DNA, which was estimated by amplifying housekeeping genes. Richness was estimated using the preseqR package, with extrapolation to 400,000 templates for PBMC samples and to 120,000 templates for tissue samples. Clonality was calculated as one minus Pielou's evenness. Tissue-enriched TCRs were identified by differential abundance testing using productive amino-acid clonotypes, minimum total count 5 and alpha 0.1. The Jaccard Index and the Morisita Overlap Index were used to quantify repertoire overlap between compartments. GLIPH grouped TCR beta CDR3s together with public tetramer-defined viral CDR3s, and a viral motif had to include at least three viral sequences and show V-gene enrichment. The table was pulled from immuneACCESS by TCRdb, which kept in-frame rearrangements only. Such tables lose some clones; where checked, under half of the loss comes from unresolved V genes, and the rest has no known cause. D and trimming come from the DNA, and the V and J calls and clone size come from that table. This sample gives roughly 34,000 clones in total; about 90% of them show up just once. The biggest ten clones account for less than 20% of the sample.

The sequence came from a man between 35 and 75 years old with stage III lung adenocarcinoma. The sample consisted of peripheral blood mononuclear cells, taken before any cancer treatment. The chain couples TRBV7-2 to TRBJ1-4; the D segment could be TRBD1, given 5 matching bases. Read as DNA, the sequence is TGTGCCAGCAGCTTGGGACCCGGTCCGGAAAAACTGTTTTTT. Its coded protein is CASSLGPGPEKLFF.